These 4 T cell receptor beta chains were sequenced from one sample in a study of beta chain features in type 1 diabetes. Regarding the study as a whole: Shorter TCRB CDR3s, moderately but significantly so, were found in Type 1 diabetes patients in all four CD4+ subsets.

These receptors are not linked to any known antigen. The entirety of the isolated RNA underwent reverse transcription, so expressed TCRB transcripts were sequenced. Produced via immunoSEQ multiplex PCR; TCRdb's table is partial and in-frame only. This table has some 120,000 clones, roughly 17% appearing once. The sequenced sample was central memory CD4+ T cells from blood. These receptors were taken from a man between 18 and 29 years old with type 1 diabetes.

The CDR3 sequence is CASSYSTGGYTF. CDR3 in DNA: TGTGCCAGCAGTTACTCGACCGGTGGCTACACCTTC. The chain employs TRBV6-5 and TRBJ1-2; unclear D gene. The germline V gene has CDR1 MNHEY and CDR2 SVGAGI. The V gene lost 0 bases and the J gene lost 7 bases, with 6 bases spanning the gap. CDR3 size: 12 residues.

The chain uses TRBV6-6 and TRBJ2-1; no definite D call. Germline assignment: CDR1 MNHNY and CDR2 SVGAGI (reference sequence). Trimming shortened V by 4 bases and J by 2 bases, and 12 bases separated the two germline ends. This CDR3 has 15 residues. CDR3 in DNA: TGTGCCAGCAGTTGGGCCTCTGGAGCCTACAATGAGCAGTTCTTC. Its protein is CASSWASGAYNEQFF.

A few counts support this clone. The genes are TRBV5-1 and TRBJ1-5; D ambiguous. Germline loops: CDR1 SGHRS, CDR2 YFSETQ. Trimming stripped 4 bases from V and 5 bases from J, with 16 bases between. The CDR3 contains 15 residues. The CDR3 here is CASSPDGISDQPQHF. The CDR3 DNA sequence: TGCGCCAGCAGCCCGGACGGGATAAGTGATCAGCCCCAGCATTTT.

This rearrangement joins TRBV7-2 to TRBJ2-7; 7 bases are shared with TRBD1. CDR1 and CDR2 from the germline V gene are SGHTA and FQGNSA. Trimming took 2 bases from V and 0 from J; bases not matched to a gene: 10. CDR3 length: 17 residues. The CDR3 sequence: CASSLPLTGETSYEQYF. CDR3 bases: TGTGCCAGCAGCTTACCCCTCACAGGGGAGACCTCCTACGAGCAGTACTTC.